Below, 24 T cell receptor beta chains from the same sample are listed, as sequenced in a study of cytomegalovirus exposure and HLA in healthy donors. The assay was immunoSEQ multiplex PCR, and TCRdb's table has in-frame clones only and misses some. The sample lists 55,000 to 65,000 clones; roughly nine tenths were seen once. Sequencing was carried out using PBMCs. The receptors shown here come from a man aged 18 to 30 in good health and CMV-seronegative.

The V gene is TRBV18, the J gene TRBJ2-1; 11 bases are shared with TRBD2. J gave up 8 bases and V 6 bases, and 6 bases lay outside the gene matches. The CDR3 runs to 14 residues. Germline V gene sequence: CDR1 KGHSH, CDR2 LQKENI. CDR3 residues: CASSTSGSDHEQFF. The CDR3 coding sequence is TGTGCCAGCTCTACTAGCGGGAGTGATCATGAGCAGTTCTTC. Complete variable domain (other parts from reference TRBV18 and TRBJ2-1): NAGVMQNPRHLVRRRGQEARLRCSPMKGHSHVYWYRQLPEEGLKFMVYLQKENIIDESGMPKERFSAEFPKEGPSILRIQQVVRGDSAAYFCASSTSGSDHEQFFGPGTRLTVL.

The chain couples TRBV28 to TRBJ2-7, with a possible D match to TRBD1 (6 bases). The CDR3 runs 12 residues. CDR1 and CDR2 (germline): MDHEN, SYDVKM. V was cut by 5 bases and J by 3 bases, with 8 bases left in between. The CDR3 region is CASSQDSYEQYF. The CDR3 DNA reads as TGTGCCAGCAGTCAGGACAGCTACGAGCAGTACTTC.

V usage is TRBV7-9 and J usage is TRBJ1-1; D possibly corresponds to TRBD1 (6 bases). Trimming shortened V by 5 bases and J by 8 bases, and 18 bases separated the two germline ends. The CDR3 contains 14 residues. CDR1 SEHNR and CDR2 FQNEAQ come from the germline V gene (reference sequence). As DNA, the CDR3 is TGTGCCAGCAGCCAACAGGGTTGGGTAGAGGAAGCTTTCTTT. Its translation: CASSQQGWVEEAFF.

The V and J genes are TRBV18 and TRBJ2-2; D possibly corresponds to TRBD2 (6 bases). This CDR3 spans 14 amino acids. Germline V gene data show CDR1 as KGHSH and CDR2 as LQKENI. V shed 6 bases and J shed 0 bases, with 8 bases lying between them. Written as DNA, the CDR3 is TGTGCCAGCTCTCGGGAGCCGAACACCGGGGAGCTGTTTTTT. Its protein is CASSREPNTGELFF.

The V and J genes are TRBV5-4 and TRBJ2-1; TRBD2 agrees at 13 bases. Per the germline V gene, CDR1 is SGHNT and CDR2 is YYREEE (reference sequence). The ends lost 4 bases at V and 2 bases at J; junction bases unmatched: 12. This CDR3 is 19 amino acids long. The CDR3 sequence is CASSGLGLAGEVPYNEQFF. The CDR3 nucleotides are TGTGCCAGCAGCGGTCTAGGACTAGCGGGAGAAGTTCCCTACAATGAGCAGTTCTTC.

The J gene is TRBJ2-3, the V gene TRBV18, with a possible D match to TRBD2 (5 bases). The V end was cut by 3 bases, the J end by 2 bases, with 12 bases between. The CDR3 extends over 15 amino acids. CDR1 and CDR2 (germline): KGHSH, LQKENI. CDR3 protein: CASSPSPDFTDTQYF. CDR3 bases: TGTGCCAGCTCACCTTCCCCGGACTTCACAGATACGCAGTATTTT.

The chain couples TRBV15 to TRBJ2-1; 11 bases match TRBD1. The CDR3 totals 14 residues. Germline CDR1 and CDR2: LNHNV and YYDKDF (reference sequence). V shed 8 bases and J 6 bases; nucleotides not matched to a gene: 6. The CDR3 DNA sequence: TGTGCCACCGTTAGTGGGACAGGGGGCAATGAGCAGTTCTTC. Its translation is CATVSGTGGNEQFF.

The chain couples TRBV7-9 to TRBJ1-2, with D tentatively TRBD1 (5 bases). V gave up 1 base and J gave up 2 bases, with 14 bases separating them. The CDR3 sequence is 16 residues long. CDR1 is SEHNR, CDR2 FQNEAQ, per germline (reference sequence). The CDR3: CASSLDWGSSNYGYTF. DNA of the CDR3: TGTGCCAGCAGCTTAGATTGGGGCAGTTCCAACTATGGCTACACCTTC.

This clone was observed once. V and J are TRBV5-1 and TRBJ2-3, with D possibly being TRBD2 (5 bases). CDR1 is SGHRS, CDR2 YFSETQ, per germline. V gave up 3 bases and J gave up 1 base, with 6 bases separating them. This CDR3 spans 13 amino acids. The CDR3 is CASSYSGTDTQYF. CDR3 DNA: TGCGCCAGCAGCTATAGCGGCACAGATACGCAGTATTTT. The complete variable domain, with remaining parts taken from reference TRBV5-1 and TRBJ2-3, reads KAGVTQTPRYLIKTRGQQVTLSCSPISGHRSVSWYQQTPGQGLQFLFEYFSETQRNKGNFPGRFSGRQFSNSRSEMNVSTLELGDSALYLCASSYSGTDTQYFGPGTRLTVL.

The chain links TRBV10-2 to TRBJ1-1, with TRBD1 as a possible D gene (6 bases). The CDR3 is 13 amino acids. The V end lost 6 bases, the J end lost 5 bases, and 13 bases lay between the germline ends. Germline V lookup: CDR1 WSHSY, CDR2 SAAADI. This CDR3 is CASSPSRGTEAFF. In nucleotides, the CDR3 is TGCGCCAGCAGCCCCTCGAGGGGGACTGAAGCTTTCTTT.

This sequence joins TRBV28 and TRBJ2-2; possible D gene TRBD2, 6 bases. The CDR3 extends over 14 amino acids. The V gene's germline CDR1 is MDHEN and CDR2 SYDVKM. Trimming pared 6 bases from V and 5 bases from J, leaving 13 bases between. The CDR3 sequence is CASSSIGGTGELFF. The DNA for the CDR3 is TGTGCCAGCAGCTCTATCGGGGGTACCGGGGAGCTGTTTTTT.

Only a few counts were recorded for this clone. This sequence joins TRBV28 and TRBJ2-3, with D tentatively TRBD1 (7 bases). The CDR3 covers 15 residues. CDR1 is MDHEN and CDR2 is SYDVKM in the germline V gene. The V gene lost 5 bases and the J gene lost 3 bases, with 15 bases spanning the gap. In DNA, the CDR3 is TGTGCCAGCAGTCCGACAGGGAGGCAGACAGATACGCAGTATTTT. This sequence encodes CASSPTGRQTDTQYF.

CDR3 nucleotide sequence: TGTGCCAGCAGCTTAGTCCGGGACACGACCTACGAGCAGTACTTC. Translation gives CASSLVRDTTYEQYF. The rearrangement uses TRBV11-2 and TRBJ2-7; D may be TRBD1 (6 bases). Germline lookup yields CDR1 SGHAT and CDR2 FQNNGV. V was pared by 1 base and J by 2 bases, with 12 bases between. CDR3 length equals 15 residues.

This clone was counted a single time. The chain recombines TRBV27 with TRBJ2-5; D may be TRBD2 (5 bases). This CDR3 is 16 amino acids long. Looked up from germline, CDR1 is MNHEY and CDR2 is SMNVEV (reference sequence). Trimming took off 5 bases at V and 5 bases at J, with 21 bases between the two ends. CDR3 loop: CASSPRLPGVGETQYF. CDR3 DNA sequence: TGTGCCAGCAGTCCGCGACTACCTGGAGTTGGGGAGACCCAGTACTTC.

The chain joins TRBV7-9 to TRBJ1-5, with D unclear. V was trimmed by 1 base and J by 5 bases, leaving 3 bases between them. The CDR3 sequence is 12 residues long. CDR1 is SEHNR, CDR2 FQNEAQ, per germline (reference sequence). The DNA of the CDR3 is TGTGCCAGCAGCTTAGGAGATCAGCCCCAGCATTTT. Encoded protein: CASSLGDQPQHF. Variable domain in full (rest from reference TRBV7-9 and TRBJ1-5): DTGVSQNPRHKITKRGQNVTFRCDPISEHNRLYWYRQTLGQGPEFLTYFQNEAQLEKSRLLSDRFSAERPKGSFSTLEIQRTEQGDSAMYLCASSLGDQPQHFGDGTRLSIL.

The chain links TRBV7-9 to TRBJ1-4, with 10 bases matching TRBD1. The germline V gene has CDR1 SEHNR and CDR2 FQNEAQ (reference sequence). There are 14 residues in the CDR3. The ends lost 5 bases at V and 7 bases at J; junction bases unmatched: 4. The CDR3 is CASSPGQGGEKLFF. For the CDR3, the DNA is TGTGCCAGCAGCCCCGGACAGGGGGGTGAAAAACTGTTTTTT.

The rearrangement links TRBV12-2 to TRBJ1-2; TRBD1, the table's D call, was not compared with the DNA. TRBV12-2 is classified as a pseudogene. The length of the CDR3 is 16 residues. As DNA, the CDR3 is TGTGCAAGTCGAACGAAGGTCGCCAGGGGGCCCTATGGCTACACCTTC. This codes for CASRTKVARGPYGYTF.

The chain is built from TRBV29-1 and TRBJ2-3, with a tentative D call TRBD1 (5 bases). CDR1 is SQVTM, CDR2 ANQGSEA, per germline. The CDR3 spans 13 residues. V was trimmed by 6 bases and J by 1 base, leaving 11 bases between them. This CDR3 reads CSVTTVRTDTQYF. The CDR3 region has the DNA TGCAGCGTAACGACAGTTCGCACAGATACGCAGTATTTT.

J is TRBJ1-1 and V is TRBV4-3; D unclear. In germline, CDR1 is LGHNA, CDR2 YSLEER. There are 13 residues in the CDR3. V was pared by 0 bases and J by 9 bases, with 11 bases between. In DNA form, the CDR3 reads TGCGCCAGCAGCCAAGATTTCCCCAGTCAAGCTTTCTTT. The encoded protein is CASSQDFPSQAFF.

Here the CDR3 DNA reads TGTGCCAGCACCACCGGGACTAGCGGCACAGATACGCAGTATTTT. Its protein product is CASTTGTSGTDTQYF. V gene TRBV5-8 combines with J gene TRBJ2-3; TRBD2 matches at 10 bases. Trimming removed 6 bases from V and 1 base from J; junction bases left unmatched: 5. The CDR3 is 15 residues long. Germline CDR1 SGHTS, CDR2 YDEGEE.

As DNA, the CDR3 is TGTGCCAGCAGCTTTAATATGCGGGAGTCCGGGGAGCTGTTTTTT. This sequence encodes CASSFNMRESGELFF. This sequence joins TRBV7-6 and TRBJ2-2; 7 bases fit TRBD2. This CDR3 spans 15 amino acids. V was pared by 3 bases and J by 6 bases, with 7 bases of the junction left unmatched. Per germline, CDR1 SGHVS and CDR2 FNYEAQ.

V usage is TRBV7-8 and J usage is TRBJ2-1, with TRBD2 matching 10 bases. Trimming removed 6 bases from V and 5 bases from J; junction bases left unmatched: 7. This CDR3 region has 15 residues. Looked up from germline, CDR1 is SGHVS and CDR2 is FQNEAQ. This CDR3 is CASRESGRAHNEQFF. CDR3 coding DNA: TGTGCCAGCAGAGAAAGCGGGAGGGCCCACAATGAGCAGTTCTTC.

V usage is TRBV11-1 and J usage is TRBJ2-7; TRBD1 matches at 9 bases. Germline assignment: CDR1 SGHAT and CDR2 FQDESV (reference sequence). The CDR3 covers 14 residues. The V segment lost 11 bases and the J segment 7 bases; nucleotides outside the gene matches: 15. The CDR3 DNA sequence: TGTGCCTGCACCGGGACAGGGCCGGAGGAGGAGCAGTACTTC. Translating gives CACTGTGPEEEQYF.

The chain recombines TRBV28 with TRBJ2-3; no reliable D call. CDR3 length: 13 residues. The V gene's germline CDR1 is MDHEN and CDR2 SYDVKM. With 4 bases removed from V and 8 bases from J, the gap between germline ends came to 13 bases. The CDR3 bases are TGTGCCAGCAGTTCCGCGCGGTGGGTTACGCAGTATTTT. This encodes CASSSARWVTQYF. The entire variable domain, with the rest obtained from reference TRBV28 and TRBJ2-3, is as follows: DVKVTQSSRYLVKRTGEKVFLECVQDMDHENMFWYRQDPGLGLRLIYFSYDVKMKEKGDIPEGYSVSREKKERFSLILESASTNQTSMYLCASSSARWVTQYFGPGTRLTVL.